These 3 T cell receptor beta chains came from one sample sequenced in a study of vaccination effects on CD4 cells after COVID-19. These TCRs are of unknown antigen specificity. Before sequencing, viral peptide pools were used by the ViraFEST assay to expand antigen-specific CD4+ T cells. Culture proceeded for nine to eleven days, and CD4+ T cells were then isolated. As their vaccination, participants received two doses of either BNT162b2 or mRNA-1273. Assay: immunoSEQ multiplex PCR; the TCRdb copy retains only in-frame clones and omits some. The repertoire holds roughly 70,000 clones, with approximately 76% as singletons. The source material was CD4+ T cells from PBMCs cultured with HCoV-OC43 spike peptides, sampled after COVID-19 vaccination. Noted subset: HCoV-OC43 spike overlapping peptide pool stimulation. The receptors were sampled from a human donor who received a COVID-19 vaccine.

The CDR3 protein is CASSKTGQGPNEKLFF. The CDR3 region has the DNA TGTGCCAGCAGCAAAACGGGACAGGGGCCTAATGAAAAACTGTTTTTT. The chain recombines TRBV21-1 with TRBJ1-4; TRBD1 was called by the table and not checked on the DNA. TRBV21-1 is a pseudogene. The CDR3 loop spans 16 amino acids.

The chain uses TRBV2 and TRBJ2-1, with D unresolved. V was clipped by 2 bases and J by 3 bases, with 5 bases between them. CDR3 size: 13 residues. Germline CDR1 SNHLY, CDR2 FYNNEI. This CDR3 reads CASSEQFYNEQFF. CDR3 coding DNA: TGTGCCAGCAGTGAACAGTTCTACAATGAGCAGTTCTTC. Supplemented by reference TRBV2 and TRBJ2-1, the full variable domain reads EPEVTQTPSHQVTQMGQEVILRCVPISNHLYFYWYRQILGQKVEFLVSFYNNEISEKSEIFDDQFSVERPDGSNFTLKIRSTKLEDSAMYFCASSEQFYNEQFFGPGTRLTVL.

The V call is TRBV20-1, the J call TRBJ1-2, with TRBD1 matching 7 bases. This CDR3 comprises 11 residues. Losses at the gene ends were 5 bases for V and 5 bases for J; bases not matched to a gene: 2. Looked up from germline, CDR1 is DFQATT and CDR2 is SNEGSKA (reference sequence). CDR3 region: CSASRGYGYTF. CDR3 coding DNA: TGCAGTGCTTCCAGGGGGTATGGCTACACCTTC.